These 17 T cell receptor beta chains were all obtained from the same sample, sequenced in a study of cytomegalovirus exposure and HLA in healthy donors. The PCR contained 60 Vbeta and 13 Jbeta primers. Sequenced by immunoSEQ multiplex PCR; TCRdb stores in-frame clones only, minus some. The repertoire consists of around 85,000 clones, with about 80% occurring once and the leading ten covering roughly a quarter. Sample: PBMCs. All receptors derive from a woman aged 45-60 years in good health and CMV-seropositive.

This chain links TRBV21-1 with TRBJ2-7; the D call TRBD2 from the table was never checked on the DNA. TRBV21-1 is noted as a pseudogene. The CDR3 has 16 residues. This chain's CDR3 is CASSPKTSGSSYEQYV. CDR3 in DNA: TGTGCCAGCAGCCCTAAGACTAGCGGGAGCTCCTACGAGCAGTACGTC.

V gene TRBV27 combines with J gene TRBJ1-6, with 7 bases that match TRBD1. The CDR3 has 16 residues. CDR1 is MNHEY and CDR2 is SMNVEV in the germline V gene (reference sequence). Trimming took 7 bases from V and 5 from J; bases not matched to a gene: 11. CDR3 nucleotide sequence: TGTGCCAGCACCCTACTCCCGGGACAGAATAATTCACCCCTCCACTTT. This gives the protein CASTLLPGQNNSPLHF.

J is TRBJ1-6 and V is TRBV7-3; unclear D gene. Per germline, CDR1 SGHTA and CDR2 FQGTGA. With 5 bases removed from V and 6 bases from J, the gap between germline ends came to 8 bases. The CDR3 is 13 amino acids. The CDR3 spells CASSPSLNSPLHF. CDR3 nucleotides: TGTGCCAGCAGCCCCTCTCTTAATTCACCCCTCCACTTT.

CDR3: CASSPVQAQPQHF. As DNA, the CDR3 is TGTGCCAGCAGCCCGGTCCAGGCTCAGCCCCAGCATTTT. This rearrangement joins TRBV7-2 to TRBJ1-5; the D is unclear. V was clipped by 5 bases and J by 6 bases, with 11 bases between them. Per germline, CDR1 SGHTA and CDR2 FQGNSA. This CDR3 contains 13 residues.

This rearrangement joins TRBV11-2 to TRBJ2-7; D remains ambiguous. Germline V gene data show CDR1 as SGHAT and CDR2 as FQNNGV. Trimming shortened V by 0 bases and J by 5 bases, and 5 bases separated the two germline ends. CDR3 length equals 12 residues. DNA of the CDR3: TGTGCCAGCAGCTTAGATGCAGACGAGCAGTACTTC. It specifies CASSLDADEQYF.

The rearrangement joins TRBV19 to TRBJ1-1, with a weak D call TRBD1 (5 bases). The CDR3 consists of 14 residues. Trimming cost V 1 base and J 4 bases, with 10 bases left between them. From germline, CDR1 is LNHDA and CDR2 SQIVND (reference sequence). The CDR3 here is CASSIGGGFTEAFF. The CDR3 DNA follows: TGTGCCAGTAGTATAGGGGGGGGTTTCACTGAAGCTTTCTTT. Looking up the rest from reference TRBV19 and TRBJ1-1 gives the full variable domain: DGGITQSPKYLFRKEGQNVTLSCEQNLNHDAMYWYRQDPGQGLRLIYYSQIVNDFQKGDIAEGYSVSREKKESFPLTVTSAQKNPTAFYLCASSIGGGFTEAFFGQGTRLTVV.

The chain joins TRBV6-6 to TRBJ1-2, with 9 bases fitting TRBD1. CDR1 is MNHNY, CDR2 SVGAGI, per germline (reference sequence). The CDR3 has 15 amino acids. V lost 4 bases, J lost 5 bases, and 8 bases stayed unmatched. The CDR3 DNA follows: TGTGCCAGCAGTTTGGCGACAGGGGGGGAGTATGGCTACACCTTC. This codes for CASSLATGGEYGYTF.

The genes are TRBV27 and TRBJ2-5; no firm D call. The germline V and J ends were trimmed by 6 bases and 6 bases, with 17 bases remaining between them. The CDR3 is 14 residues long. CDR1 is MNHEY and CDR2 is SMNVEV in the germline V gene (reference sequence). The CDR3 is CASSSPPRGQTQYF. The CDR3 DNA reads TGTGCCAGCAGCTCACCGCCGCGCGGCCAGACCCAGTACTTC.

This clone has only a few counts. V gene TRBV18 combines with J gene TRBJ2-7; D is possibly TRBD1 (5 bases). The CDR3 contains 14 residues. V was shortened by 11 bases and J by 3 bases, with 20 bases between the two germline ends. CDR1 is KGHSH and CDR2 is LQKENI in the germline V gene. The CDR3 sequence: CASSGQGRGYEQYF. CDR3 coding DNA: TGTGCCTCCTCAGGGCAGGGCAGAGGCTACGAGCAGTACTTC.

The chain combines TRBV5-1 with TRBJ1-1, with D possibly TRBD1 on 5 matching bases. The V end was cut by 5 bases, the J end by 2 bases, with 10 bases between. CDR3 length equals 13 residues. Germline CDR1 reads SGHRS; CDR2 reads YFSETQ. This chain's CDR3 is CASRTVSNTEAFF. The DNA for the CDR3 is TGCGCCAGCAGGACAGTATCAAACACTGAAGCTTTCTTT.

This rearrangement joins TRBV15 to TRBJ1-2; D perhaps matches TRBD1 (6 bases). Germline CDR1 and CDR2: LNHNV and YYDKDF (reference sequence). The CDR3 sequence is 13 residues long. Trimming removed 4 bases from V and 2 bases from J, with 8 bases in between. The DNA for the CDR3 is TGTGCCACCAGCAACCAGGGGAACTATGGCTACACCTTC. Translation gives CATSNQGNYGYTF. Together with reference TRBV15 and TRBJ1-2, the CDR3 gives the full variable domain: DAMVIQNPRYQVTQFGKPVTLSCSQTLNHNVMYWYQQKSSQAPKLLFHYYDKDFNNEADTPDNFQSRRPNTSFCFLDIRSPGLGDTAMYLCATSNQGNYGYTFGSGTRLTVV.

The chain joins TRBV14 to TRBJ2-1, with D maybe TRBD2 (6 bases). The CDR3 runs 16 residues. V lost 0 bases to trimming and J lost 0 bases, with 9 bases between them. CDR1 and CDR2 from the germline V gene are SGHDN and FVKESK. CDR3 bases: TGTGCCAGCAGCCAAGATCGGGGGTACTCCTACAATGAGCAGTTCTTC. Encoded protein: CASSQDRGYSYNEQFF.

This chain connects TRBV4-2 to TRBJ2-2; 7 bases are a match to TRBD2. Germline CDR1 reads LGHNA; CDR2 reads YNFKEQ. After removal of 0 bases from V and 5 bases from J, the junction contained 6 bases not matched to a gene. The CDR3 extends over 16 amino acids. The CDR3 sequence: CASSQEGSGLTGELFF. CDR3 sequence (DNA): TGTGCCAGCAGCCAAGAAGGTAGCGGGTTAACCGGGGAGCTGTTTTTT.

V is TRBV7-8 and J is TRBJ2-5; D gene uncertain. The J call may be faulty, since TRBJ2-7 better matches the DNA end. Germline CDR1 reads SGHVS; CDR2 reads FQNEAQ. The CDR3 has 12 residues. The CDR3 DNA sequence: TGTGCCAGCAGCTTGTCCCACTACGAGCAGTACTTC. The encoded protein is CASSLSHYEQYF.

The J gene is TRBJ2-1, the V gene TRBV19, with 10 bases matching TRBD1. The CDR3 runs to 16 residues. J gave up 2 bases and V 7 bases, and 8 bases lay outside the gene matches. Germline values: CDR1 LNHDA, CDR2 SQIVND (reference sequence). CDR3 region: CASTPPGTGAYNEQFF. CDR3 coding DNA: TGTGCCAGTACCCCGCCCGGGACAGGGGCCTACAATGAGCAGTTCTTC.

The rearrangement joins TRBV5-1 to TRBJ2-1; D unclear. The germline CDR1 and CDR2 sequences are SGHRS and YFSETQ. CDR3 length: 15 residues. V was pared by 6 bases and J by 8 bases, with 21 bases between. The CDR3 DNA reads TGCGCCAGCAAAGGAGCCGGTTTTGAGTCAGATGAGCAGTTCTTC. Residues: CASKGAGFESDEQFF. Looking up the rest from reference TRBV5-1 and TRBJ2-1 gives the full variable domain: KAGVTQTPRYLIKTRGQQVTLSCSPISGHRSVSWYQQTPGQGLQFLFEYFSETQRNKGNFPGRFSGRQFSNSRSEMNVSTLELGDSALYLCASKGAGFESDEQFFGPGTRLTVL.

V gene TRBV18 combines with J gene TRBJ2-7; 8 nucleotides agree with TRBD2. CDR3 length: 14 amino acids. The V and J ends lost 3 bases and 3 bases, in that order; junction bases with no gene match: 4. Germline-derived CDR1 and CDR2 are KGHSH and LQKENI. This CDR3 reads CASSPSGGVYEQYF. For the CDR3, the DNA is TGTGCCAGCTCACCTTCCGGGGGGGTCTACGAGCAGTACTTC.